The entry below describes one T cell receptor (beta chain). This specimen belongs to a study of blood T cell repertoires in COVID-19. Germline values: CDR1 SQVTM, CDR2 ANQGSEA. With 2 bases removed from V and 1 base from J, the gap between germline ends came to 9 bases. This CDR3 contains 14 residues. Only in-frame clones appear in the TCRdb table, and some are missing; sequencing was by immunoSEQ multiplex PCR. The sample gives around 250,000 clones, roughly nine tenths of which show up once; about 5.9% is in the top ten. The sequenced sample was peripheral blood. The chain carries TRBV29-1 and TRBJ2-4; no definite D call. The receptor's source is a man aged 55 to 69 with acute or convalescent COVID-19. DNA for the CDR3: TGCAGCGTTGAATCGGGTGCGGCCAAAAACATTCAGTACTTC. Its translation is CSVESGAAKNIQYF.